Following are 19 T cell receptor beta chains from one sample sequenced in a study of OX40 agonist ivuxolimab in advanced cancers. Sequencing used immunoSEQ multiplex PCR; TCRdb keeps in-frame clones, though not all of them. Here the sample spans about 79,000 clones, approximately 80% being singletons. Source: CD4+ or CD8+ T cells sorted from blood, taken in a trial of the OX40 agonist ivuxolimab. The receptors stem from an adult with an advanced solid tumor such as melanoma, head and neck, liver or kidney cancer.

This clone was seen a single time. The chain links TRBV11-2 to TRBJ2-2, with unresolved D. Per the germline V gene, CDR1 is SGHAT and CDR2 is FQNNGV. CDR3 length equals 12 residues. The ends were cut back, 1 base at V and 4 bases at J, with 1 base in the middle. CDR3 nucleotides: TGTGCCAGCAGCTTAGCCACCGGGGAGCTGTTTTTT. Its protein is CASSLATGELFF.

The chain employs TRBV7-2 and TRBJ2-4; D gene unclear. This CDR3 comprises 14 residues. V lost 0 bases and J 0 bases, leaving 3 bases between the germline ends. Germline V gives CDR1 SGHTA, CDR2 FQGNSA. The CDR3 DNA follows: TGTGCCAGCAGCTTAGCCGGAGCCAAAAACATTCAGTACTTC. It translates to CASSLAGAKNIQYF. The complete variable domain, with remaining parts taken from reference TRBV7-2 and TRBJ2-4, reads GAGVSQSPSNKVTEKGKDVELRCDPISGHTALYWYRQSLGQGLEFLIYFQGNSAPDKSGLPSDRFSAERTGGSVSTLTIQRTQQEDSAVYLCASSLAGAKNIQYFGAGTRLSVL.

The V gene is TRBV7-9, the J gene TRBJ1-1, with D unresolved. The germline gives CDR1 SEHNR, CDR2 FQNEAQ (reference sequence). There are 13 residues in the CDR3. The germline V and J ends were trimmed by 5 bases and 0 bases, with 7 bases remaining between them. CDR3 amino acids: CASSIDMNTEAFF. The CDR3 nucleotides read TGTGCCAGCAGCATTGATATGAACACTGAAGCTTTCTTT.

The gene calls are TRBV18 and TRBJ2-4; TRBD1 might be the D (7 bases). The CDR3 is 17 residues long. Germline V gives CDR1 KGHSH, CDR2 LQKENI. V gave up 2 bases and J gave up 7 bases, with 21 bases separating them. The CDR3 loop is CASSPIQRGRGVNIQYF. The CDR3, as DNA: TGTGCCAGCTCACCAATTCAAAGGGGGCGCGGGGTCAACATTCAGTACTTC.

The J gene is TRBJ1-2, the V gene TRBV18; D may be TRBD1 (5 bases). The CDR3 totals 13 residues. The germline gives CDR1 KGHSH, CDR2 LQKENI. V gave up 2 bases and J gave up 4 bases, with 8 bases separating them. The CDR3 nucleotides read TGTGCCAGCTCACCATCAGGGTCCTATGGCTACACCTTC. Translating gives CASSPSGSYGYTF.

This clone was detected only once. The genes are TRBV9 and TRBJ2-5; 13 bases align to TRBD2. The CDR3 consists of 17 residues. The ends lost 4 bases at V and 4 bases at J; junction bases unmatched: 10. Germline CDR1 and CDR2: SGDLS and YYNGEE. CDR3 sequence (DNA): TGTGCCAGCAGCCCCGCCCCGACTAGCGGGGGGTTAGAGACCCAGTACTTC. Protein product: CASSPAPTSGGLETQYF.

The J gene is TRBJ1-3, the V gene TRBV5-1, with D hard to call. The germline V gene has CDR1 SGHRS and CDR2 YFSETQ. V was cut by 0 bases and J by 0 bases, with 7 bases left in between. This CDR3 region has 15 residues. Written as DNA, the CDR3 is TGCGCCAGCAGCTTGGAAGGGAACTCTGGAAACACCATATATTTT. As protein: CASSLEGNSGNTIYF. The complete variable domain, with remaining parts taken from reference TRBV5-1 and TRBJ1-3, reads KAGVTQTPRYLIKTRGQQVTLSCSPISGHRSVSWYQQTPGQGLQFLFEYFSETQRNKGNFPGRFSGRQFSNSRSEMNVSTLELGDSALYLCASSLEGNSGNTIYFGEGSWLTVV.

This clone was seen ten or more times. This rearrangement joins TRBV28 to TRBJ1-2, with 8 bases lining up with TRBD1. J gave up 4 bases and V 1 base, and 11 bases lay outside the gene matches. CDR3 length: 17 amino acids. Germline CDR1 and CDR2: MDHEN and SYDVKM. CDR3 residues: CASSLLMVGQGTYGYTF. Here the CDR3 DNA reads TGTGCCAGCAGTTTATTAATGGTCGGACAGGGAACCTATGGCTACACCTTC.

The chain is built from TRBV14 and TRBJ2-1; a possible D gene is TRBD1 (6 bases). The V gene's germline CDR1 is SGHDN and CDR2 FVKESK. V was pared by 9 bases and J by 9 bases, with 18 bases between. The length of the CDR3 is 13 residues. The CDR3 bases are TGTGCCAGAGGACAGTTACCCTTGAGTGAGCAGTTCTTC. Translated: CARGQLPLSEQFF.

The gene calls are TRBV19 and TRBJ1-2; 9 nucleotides line up with TRBD1. The CDR3 loop spans 15 amino acids. Germline trimming cut 5 bases from V and 5 bases from J; bases unmatched to any gene: 9. The germline V gene encodes CDR1 LNHDA and CDR2 SQIVND (reference sequence). The CDR3 coding sequence is TGTGCCAGTAGTCCCAGGGACAGGGCAGGGTATGGCTACACCTTC. This encodes CASSPRDRAGYGYTF. Full variable domain (missing parts from reference TRBV19 and TRBJ1-2): DGGITQSPKYLFRKEGQNVTLSCEQNLNHDAMYWYRQDPGQGLRLIYYSQIVNDFQKGDIAEGYSVSREKKESFPLTVTSAQKNPTAFYLCASSPRDRAGYGYTFGSGTRLTVV.

The V call is TRBV6-6, the J call TRBJ2-3; 7 nucleotides align to TRBD1. This CDR3 is built from 14 residues. Germline CDR1 and CDR2: MNHNY and SVGAGI (reference sequence). The ends lost 6 bases at V and 4 bases at J; junction bases unmatched: 7. CDR3 protein: CASRKDRSPDTQYF. The DNA for the CDR3 is TGTGCCAGCAGAAAGGACAGGTCCCCAGATACGCAGTATTTT.

V is TRBV30 and J is TRBJ2-7; D may be TRBD1 (5 bases). Germline V CDR1 and CDR2: GTSNPN, SVGIG (reference sequence). The CDR3 has 14 amino acids. V dropped 4 bases and J dropped 0 bases, with 13 bases sitting between them. CDR3 DNA sequence: TGTGCCTGGACCCCCAGGGCTAGCTCCTACGAGCAGTACTTC. This encodes CAWTPRASSYEQYF.

The chain joins TRBV4-3 to TRBJ1-4, with 7 nucleotides matching TRBD1. Germline lookup yields CDR1 LGHNA and CDR2 YSLEER. Unmatched junction bases numbered 8, after V lost 0 bases and J lost 7 bases. The CDR3 has 16 residues. The CDR3 is CASSQDGRGTVEKLFF. CDR3 DNA sequence: TGCGCCAGCAGCCAAGATGGCAGGGGGACCGTTGAAAAACTGTTTTTT.

The V and J genes are TRBV6-5 and TRBJ2-1; D might be TRBD1 (5 bases). Trimming removed 2 bases from V and 0 bases from J, with 8 bases in between. Per the germline V gene, CDR1 is MNHEY and CDR2 is SVGAGI. This CDR3 is built from 15 residues. CDR3 DNA: TGTGCCAGCAGTTACGGGGCCGACTCCTACAATGAGCAGTTCTTC. Translated, it gives CASSYGADSYNEQFF.

The table lists this clone with a count of one. This chain joins TRBV7-2 and TRBJ2-2, with TRBD1 as a possible D gene (6 bases). The CDR3 contains 14 residues. CDR1 and CDR2 (germline): SGHTA, FQGNSA. Trimming removed 2 bases at V and 7 bases at J, with 11 bases between. In DNA form, the CDR3 reads TGTGCCAGCAGCTTATTGTTAGGGGGCGGGGAGCTGTTTTTT. Its translation is CASSLLLGGGELFF.

The chain employs TRBV30 and TRBJ1-3; D remains unclear. Germline lookup yields CDR1 GTSNPN and CDR2 SVGIG (reference sequence). The CDR3 length is 13 residues. V was clipped by 5 bases and J by 0 bases, with 8 bases between them. The DNA for the CDR3 is TGTGCCTGGGGGAGGTCCTCTGGAAACACCATATATTTT. Its translation is CAWGRSSGNTIYF.

The chain joins TRBV14 to TRBJ2-1, with D perhaps TRBD1 (5 bases). Germline CDR1 and CDR2: SGHDN and FVKESK. The CDR3 consists of 17 residues. V shed 0 bases and J shed 0 bases, with 12 bases lying between them. DNA of the CDR3: TGTGCCAGCAGCCAAGATGGGGCTTTCCTCTCCTACAATGAGCAGTTCTTC. Residues: CASSQDGAFLSYNEQFF.

The genes are TRBV10-3 and TRBJ2-7, with a weak D call TRBD2 (7 bases). The CDR3 totals 13 residues. Germline assignment: CDR1 ENHRY and CDR2 SYGVKD. The ends were cut back, 10 bases at V and 5 bases at J, with 18 bases in the middle. CDR3 sequence reads: CANAGGPRNEQYF. The CDR3 nucleotides read TGTGCCAACGCCGGGGGGCCGAGAAACGAGCAGTACTTC.

The chain recombines TRBV18 with TRBJ1-5, with a tentative D call TRBD1 (5 bases). The CDR3 contains 14 residues. The V end was cut by 3 bases, the J end by 8 bases, with 14 bases between. Germline CDR1 reads KGHSH; CDR2 reads LQKENI. The CDR3: CASSPGRTQEPQHF. The CDR3 coding sequence is TGTGCCAGCTCACCGGGACGGACCCAGGAGCCCCAGCATTTT.